The 28 T cell receptor beta chains below were found in one sample sequenced in a study of T cells after yellow fever vaccination. TCRdb re-derived calls from the 5' RACE reads in MiXCR, one entry per CDR3 protein. The repertoire consists of some 670,000 distinct CDR3 sequences, with 12% occurring once and the leading ten covering approximately 15%. This material consisted of PBMCs, taken on the day of the yellow fever booster vaccination. The receptors stem from a man aged 25 to 40 who received the YFV17D yellow fever vaccine.

The chain uses TRBV5-1 and TRBJ2-5; 12 positions agree with TRBD2. Germline trimming cut 4 bases from V and 5 bases from J; bases unmatched to any gene: 9. CDR3 length: 16 residues. Germline V gives CDR1 SGHRS, CDR2 YFSETQ. The CDR3 DNA reads as TGCGCCAGCAGCGTTCGATCTAGCGGGAGGGAGGAGACCCAGTACTTC. Translated, it gives CASSVRSSGREETQYF.

This clonotype turned up a few times. The genes are TRBV7-3 and TRBJ2-1; 9 bases line up with TRBD2. The CDR3 length is 14 residues. J lost 9 bases, V lost 0 bases, and 3 bases had no gene match. CDR1 and CDR2 (germline): SGHTA, FQGTGA. The CDR3 sequence is CASSLTSGSFEQFF. CDR3 bases: TGTGCCAGCAGCTTAACTAGCGGGAGCTTTGAGCAGTTCTTC.

The chain uses TRBV20-1 and TRBJ2-1; 11 bases line up with TRBD2. Germline CDR1 is DFQATT and CDR2 is SNEGSKA (reference sequence). CDR3 length: 15 residues. Trimming took 1 base from V and 8 from J; bases not matched to a gene: 7. DNA of the CDR3: TGCAGTGCTAGAGCTCTAGCGGGAGGTTTGTATGAGCAGTTCTTC. Its protein product is CSARALAGGLYEQFF.

This clonotype has a handful of counts. This chain joins TRBV18 and TRBJ1-1; 10 nucleotides line up with TRBD1. Germline V gene lookup returns CDR1 KGHSH and CDR2 LQKENI. V gave up 2 bases and J gave up 6 bases; unmatched junction bases: 6. This CDR3 is 15 amino acids long. CDR3 in DNA: TGTGCCAGCTCACCATTAGTGGGACAGGGGTCTGAAGCTTTCTTT. Its protein product is CASSPLVGQGSEAFF.

V usage is TRBV4-2 and J usage is TRBJ2-1; the D gene is possibly TRBD2 (5 bases). V lost 0 bases, J lost 0 bases, and 15 bases lay in between. The germline V gene encodes CDR1 LGHNA and CDR2 YNFKEQ. The CDR3 is made up of 18 amino acids. The CDR3 region has the DNA TGTGCCAGCAGCCAAGAGGTGTGGCTAGGGAGCTCCTACAATGAGCAGTTCTTC. This translates into CASSQEVWLGSSYNEQFF.

This rearrangement joins TRBV21-1 to TRBJ2-7; the DNA was not compared with TRBD1, the D call given in the table. TRBV21-1 is shown as a pseudogene. This CDR3 is built from 14 residues. The CDR3 region has the DNA TGTGCCAGCACCAAGGGGGGGACTCCCTACGAGCAGTACTTC. It translates to CASTKGGTPYEQYF.

Worth noting for this clonotype: The junction shows a germline mismatch at one end, possibly a read error. V and J are TRBV2 and TRBJ2-7, with 9 bases that match TRBD2. The CDR3 is 12 amino acids. From germline, CDR1 is SNHLY and CDR2 FYNNEI. CDR3 sequence (DNA): TGTGCCAGCAAAAGGCGGGAGGGCCGCCTACACTTC. It encodes CASKRREGRLHF.

This clonotype was counted only a few times. The V gene is TRBV14, the J gene TRBJ2-7, with a possible D match to TRBD1 (5 bases). Trimming took off 0 bases at V and 4 bases at J, with 16 bases between the two ends. This CDR3 spans 16 amino acids. The V gene's germline CDR1 is SGHDN and CDR2 FVKESK. The CDR3 spells CASSQDRSGILYEQYF. CDR3 DNA sequence: TGTGCCAGCAGCCAAGATCGGTCAGGGATTCTTTACGAGCAGTACTTC.

This rearrangement joins TRBV5-1 to TRBJ2-1, with 8 nucleotides matching TRBD1. J lost 0 bases, V lost 4 bases, and 6 bases had no gene match. The CDR3 is 16 residues long. The germline V gene has CDR1 SGHRS and CDR2 YFSETQ. CDR3 region: CASSQNRGVSYNEQFF. In nucleotides, the CDR3 is TGCGCCAGCAGCCAAAACAGGGGGGTCTCCTACAATGAGCAGTTCTTC.

This rearrangement joins TRBV12-3 or TRBV12-4 to TRBJ1-1, with 7 positions matching TRBD1. The V segment lost 6 bases and the J segment 2 bases; nucleotides outside the gene matches: 6. The CDR3 totals 14 residues. The DNA of the CDR3 is TGTGCCAGCAGCCGGGACAGAATAAACACTGAAGCTTTCTTT. It yields the protein CASSRDRINTEAFF.

The chain carries TRBV6-2 or TRBV6-3 and TRBJ2-7; perhaps TRBD2 as D (7 bases). Trimming stripped 7 bases from V and 4 bases from J, with 17 bases between. The CDR3 contains 14 residues. CDR1 and CDR2 from the germline V gene are MNHEY and SVGEGT. CDR3 in DNA: TGTGCCAGCACCGCGCGGGGGCCACCTTACGAGCAGTACTTC. It encodes CASTARGPPYEQYF.

V is TRBV19 and J is TRBJ2-7, with unresolved D. Germline CDR1 and CDR2: LNHDA and SQIVND (reference sequence). The CDR3 has 13 residues. The ends were cut back, 6 bases at V and 2 bases at J, with 11 bases in the middle. The DNA of the CDR3 is TGTGCCAGTAGCCCTAGTTTCACCTACGAGCAGTACTTC. This sequence encodes CASSPSFTYEQYF.

The V call is TRBV28, the J call TRBJ2-5; 12 positions match TRBD1. Germline lookup yields CDR1 MDHEN and CDR2 SYDVKM. V was pared by 4 bases and J by 4 bases, with 1 base of the junction left unmatched. This CDR3 region has 14 residues. The CDR3 DNA reads TGTGCCAGCAGTTCGGGACAGGGGGCAGAGACCCAGTACTTC. Residues: CASSSGQGAETQYF.

V gene TRBV30 combines with J gene TRBJ2-1, with TRBD2 identical over 8 bases. This CDR3 comprises 11 residues. Trimming removed 7 bases from V and 14 bases from J; junction bases left unmatched: 10. Germline CDR1 is GTSNPN and CDR2 is SVGIG (reference sequence). The CDR3 sequence: CASRSGTRKFF. CDR3 DNA sequence: TGTGCCTCCAGATCCGGGACTAGGAAGTTCTTC. Combining the CDR3 with reference TRBV30 and TRBJ2-1 gives the whole variable domain SQTIHQWPATLVQPVGSPLSLECTVEGTSNPNLYWYRQAAGRGLQLLFYSVGIGQISSEVPQNLSASRPQDRQFILSSKKLLLSDSGFYLCASRSGTRKFFGPGTRLTVL.

J is TRBJ2-4 and V is TRBV3-1, with D tentatively TRBD2 (5 bases). Trimming shortened V by 3 bases and J by 7 bases, and 25 bases separated the two germline ends. This CDR3 comprises 18 residues. Germline assignment: CDR1 LGHDT and CDR2 YNNKEL (reference sequence). CDR3 loop: CASSHRDPLGGSWNIQYF. CDR3 in DNA: TGTGCCAGCAGCCACCGGGATCCTCTAGGCGGAAGTTGGAACATTCAGTACTTC. The full variable domain, its missing parts supplied by reference TRBV3-1 and TRBJ2-4, is DTAVSQTPKYLVTQMGNDKSIKCEQNLGHDTMYWYKQDSKKFLKIMFSYNNKELIINETVPNRFSPKSPDKAHLNLHINSLELGDSAVYFCASSHRDPLGGSWNIQYFGAGTRLSVL.

This clonotype was seen more than once but under ten times. V usage is TRBV14 and J usage is TRBJ2-3; either TRBD1 or TRBD2 may supply D (5 bases each). Between the trimmed V and J ends, which lost 1 base and 2 bases, there was a span of 16 bases. This CDR3 has 17 residues. Germline lookup yields CDR1 SGHDN and CDR2 FVKESK. The CDR3, as DNA: TGTGCCAGCAGCCAAGTCTCTGGGACGGCCAACACAGATACGCAGTATTTT. Translation gives CASSQVSGTANTDTQYF.

Of note for this clonotype: Mismatch with germline at one junction end may stem from a read error. The chain recombines TRBV7-9 with TRBJ2-1; D uncertain. The CDR3 is 15 amino acids. Per the germline V gene, CDR1 is SEHNR and CDR2 is FQNEAQ (reference sequence). This CDR3 is CASSLGSGSTDEQFF. DNA for the CDR3: TGTGCCAGTAGCTTAGGTTCCGGAAGTACCGATGAGCAGTTCTTC.

This clonotype occurred a few times. The V gene is TRBV6-2 or TRBV6-3, the J gene TRBJ2-1; 7 bases are shared with TRBD2. V dropped 2 bases and J dropped 9; count of bases not matched to a gene: 7. Per the germline V gene, CDR1 is MNHEY and CDR2 is SVGEGT. The CDR3 is 14 residues long. The CDR3 sequence: CASSYQRAGAEQFF. The CDR3 DNA follows: TGTGCCAGCAGTTACCAGAGGGCGGGAGCTGAGCAGTTCTTC.

This clonotype was seen a few times. V gene TRBV4-3 combines with J gene TRBJ2-1; 7 positions match TRBD2. CDR3 length equals 19 residues. Germline CDR1 and CDR2: LGHNA and YSLEER. The V gene end was trimmed by 0 bases and the J gene end by 5 bases; junction bases not matched to a gene: 16. As DNA, the CDR3 is TGCGCCAGCAGCCAAGACGGGGCCTTATTGACGGGAGGCCACAATGAGCAGTTCTTC. Its protein is CASSQDGALLTGGHNEQFF.

The chain joins TRBV27 to TRBJ2-7; a weak D match, TRBD2 (6 bases). Germline V gene lookup returns CDR1 MNHEY and CDR2 SMNVEV (reference sequence). V was shortened by 4 bases and J by 3 bases, with 13 bases between the two germline ends. This CDR3 has 14 amino acids. CDR3 sequence: CASSYQRARYEQYF. The CDR3 DNA reads as TGTGCCAGCAGTTACCAGCGGGCCCGCTACGAGCAGTACTTC.

The V call is TRBV15, the J call TRBJ2-1; D unclear. CDR1 and CDR2 (germline): LNHNV, YYDKDF (reference sequence). The CDR3 runs 13 residues. V lost 6 bases to trimming and J lost 4 bases, with 10 bases between them. CDR3 sequence: CATRVPGYNEQFF. CDR3 DNA: TGTGCCACCAGGGTTCCGGGTTACAATGAGCAGTTCTTC.

V usage is TRBV7-3 and J usage is TRBJ2-3; D is unresolved. The length of the CDR3 is 13 residues. Germline-derived CDR1 and CDR2 are SGHTA and FQGTGA. Trimming removed 0 bases from V and 6 bases from J, with 7 bases in between. The CDR3 loop is CASSLTFYDTQYF. In DNA, the CDR3 is TGTGCCAGCAGCTTAACGTTTTACGATACGCAGTATTTT.

V gene TRBV20-1 combines with J gene TRBJ2-1; 8 bases fit TRBD2. In germline, CDR1 is DFQATT, CDR2 SNEGSKA (reference sequence). The J segment lost 3 bases and the V segment lost 6 bases, leaving 7 bases of the junction unmatched. This CDR3 comprises 14 residues. The CDR3 sequence: CSASSGTNYNEQFF. The CDR3 DNA reads as TGCAGTGCGAGTAGCGGGACCAACTACAATGAGCAGTTCTTC.

The V gene is TRBV7-2, the J gene TRBJ2-7, with 10 bases fitting TRBD1. Germline CDR1 is SGHTA and CDR2 is FQGNSA. V lost 5 bases to trimming and J lost 5 bases; unmatched junction nucleotides: 9. CDR3 length: 15 amino acids. The CDR3 DNA sequence: TGTGCCAGCAGCCCCAGGTGGGACAGGGGACACGAGCAGTACTTC. It encodes CASSPRWDRGHEQYF.

This clonotype was seen a handful of times. This chain uses TRBV5-1 with TRBJ1-4; no clear D. CDR3 size: 16 residues. Germline values: CDR1 SGHRS, CDR2 YFSETQ. The V end lost 2 bases, the J end lost 5 bases, and 16 bases lay between the germline ends. The CDR3 DNA is TGCGCCAGCAGCTTCGCCCCCGGACGGCGAAATGAAAAACTGTTTTTT. It encodes CASSFAPGRRNEKLFF. Using reference TRBV5-1 and TRBJ1-4 for the parts outside the CDR3, the full variable domain is KAGVTQTPRYLIKTRGQQVTLSCSPISGHRSVSWYQQTPGQGLQFLFEYFSETQRNKGNFPGRFSGRQFSNSRSEMNVSTLELGDSALYLCASSFAPGRRNEKLFFGSGTQLSVL.

In this sample, this clonotype turned up a few times. The V gene is TRBV28, the J gene TRBJ1-1; possible D gene TRBD1, 5 bases. V dropped 6 bases and J dropped 1 base, with 15 bases sitting between them. Germline V gives CDR1 MDHEN, CDR2 SYDVKM. The CDR3 length is 15 residues. The CDR3 DNA reads TGTGCCAGCAGCCAGTCCCACAGGAGGAACACTGAAGCTTTCTTT. Translating gives CASSQSHRRNTEAFF.

This clonotype appeared a few times. The chain joins TRBV20-1 to TRBJ2-4; maybe TRBD2 (6 bases). The V end was cut by 5 bases, the J end by 9 bases, with 17 bases between. This CDR3 has 13 residues. Germline V gives CDR1 DFQATT, CDR2 SNEGSKA (reference sequence). The CDR3 nucleotides are TGCAGTGCTCCCAGAGGGGCCGGGGGCATTCAGTACTTC. Its protein is CSAPRGAGGIQYF.

This clonotype was observed a handful of times. The chain uses TRBV20-1 and TRBJ2-7, with 7 bases matching TRBD1. Germline trimming cut 6 bases from V and 7 bases from J; bases unmatched to any gene: 21. The CDR3 spans 16 residues. CDR1 and CDR2 (germline): DFQATT, SNEGSKA (reference sequence). In nucleotides, the CDR3 is TGCAGTGCCGTCCTCAACAGGGGTCTCGCTTCGGAGGAGCAGTACTTC. Its protein product is CSAVLNRGLASEEQYF.